The rows below give T cell receptor beta chains drawn from one sample of a study of blood T cell repertoires in COVID-19. This table comes from immunoSEQ multiplex PCR, and its TCRdb copy is limited to in-frame clones, with some not included. In the table there are under 150,000 clones, 75% to 85% of which are singletons. The sequenced sample consisted of peripheral blood. Receptors originate from a woman aged 45 to 65 with acute or convalescent COVID-19. Both conserved end residues are part of each CDR3. The order of the fields is D gene, J gene, clone size, V gene, CDR3 DNA, CDR3 protein. D genes are given only for firm matches. Only part of the rows carry a size: once, few, many, or a class if the clone is expanded.

- | TRBJ2-7 | - | TRBV6-4 | TGTGCCAGCAGTGACTCAATTATGACAGACGGTCTTTACGAGCAGTACTTC | CASSDSIMTDGLYEQYF
TRBD1 | TRBJ1-2 | once | TRBV28 | TGTGCCAGCGGAACTGGGACAGGCACACTTTTGAACTATGGCTACACCTTC | CASGTGTGTLLNYGYTF
- | TRBJ1-5 | - | TRBV6-2/TRBV6-3 | TGTGCCAGCAGTTACTCGAAAGCTAGCAATCAGCCCCAGCATTTT | CASSYSKASNQPQHF
- | TRBJ1-1 | - | TRBV12-3/TRBV12-4 | TGTGCCAGCAGTTGGGGCAGGGACACTGAAGCTTTCTTT | CASSWGRDTEAFF
- | TRBJ1-2 | - | TRBV5-4 | TGTGCCAGCAGCTTGGACAGGGTTAACTATGGCTACACCTTC | CASSLDRVNYGYTF
- | TRBJ2-1 | few | TRBV21-1 | TGTGCCAGACTGACTAGCCCGAATGAGCAGTTCTTC | CARLTSPNEQFF
TRBD2 | TRBJ2-2 | once | TRBV6-2/TRBV6-3 | TGTGCCAGCAGTTATTCGGTGGCTAGCGGGGATTTCACCGGGGAGCTGTTTTTT | CASSYSVASGDFTGELFF
- | TRBJ1-2 | - | TRBV6-1 | TGTGCCAGCAGTGATACAGGGAGGGGAGGCTACACCTTC | CASSDTGRGGYTF
TRBD1 | TRBJ1-2 | - | TRBV6-2/TRBV6-3 | TGTGCCAGCAGCACGACAGGGCTTGGCTACACCTTC | CASSTTGLGYTF
- | TRBJ1-1 | - | TRBV27 | TGTGCCAGCAGTTTCGGTAGGGGGGGAGAGACTGAAGCTTTCTTT | CASSFGRGGETEAFF
- | TRBJ2-1 | few | TRBV11-3 | TGTGCCAGCAGCTCCAGGGATAACTCCTACAATGAGCAGTTCTTC | CASSSRDNSYNEQFF
TRBD1 | TRBJ2-1 | - | TRBV9 | TGTGCCAGCAGCGGATACCTTCTGACAGGGGGCAATGAGCAGTTCTTC | CASSGYLLTGGNEQFF
- | TRBJ1-4 | - | TRBV24-1 | TGTGCCACCCCTCGGGGGGCAACTAATGAAAAACTGTTTTTT | CATPRGATNEKLFF
- | TRBJ1-1 | - | TRBV19 | TGTGCCAGTAGTGTTCCGACATGGAGGGGTAAGTCTGAAGCTTTCTTT | CASSVPTWRGKSEAFF
- | TRBJ1-2 | - | TRBV2 | TGTGCCACCAGGACAGACTCTAACTATGGCTACACCTTC | CATRTDSNYGYTF
TRBD1 | TRBJ2-7 | - | TRBV7-9 | TGTGCCAGCAGCCCGGGACAGGGGTTAAGCCACGAGCAGTACTTC | CASSPGQGLSHEQYF
- | TRBJ2-3 | - | TRBV12-3/TRBV12-4 | TGTGCCAGCAGCGGGCAGGGCAGAGATACGCAGTATTTT | CASSGQGRDTQYF
- | TRBJ1-1 | many | TRBV9 | TGTGCCAGCAGCGTCGCCCTGGGCGCTGAAGCTTTCTTT | CASSVALGAEAFF
- | TRBJ1-2 | once | TRBV10-1 | TGCGCCATTTTACGACAGGATGGCTACACCTTC | CAILRQDGYTF
- | TRBJ1-1 | - | TRBV28 | TGTGCCAGCAGTATCGGGGTCACTGAAGCTTTCTTT | CASSIGVTEAFF
- | TRBJ2-7 | - | TRBV29-1 | TGCAGCGTTGAAGATAGCAAAAGCTACGAGCAGTACTTC | CSVEDSKSYEQYF
- | TRBJ1-5 | - | TRBV7-9 | TGTGCCAGCAGCTTAATGGACATCAATCAGCCCCAGCATTTT | CASSLMDINQPQHF
- | TRBJ2-6 | - | TRBV5-1 | TGCGCCAGCAGCTTTCGACAGGCCGGCTCTGGGGCCAACGTCCTGACTTTC | CASSFRQAGSGANVLTF
TRBD1 | TRBJ2-7 | few | TRBV5-6 | TGTGCCAGCAGCCCCCCGGGACAGGGGGGGTACGAGCAGTACTTC | CASSPPGQGGYEQYF
TRBD1 | TRBJ2-5 | many | TRBV7-3 | TGTGCCAGCAGCCCCGGACAGGTTAAACAAGAGACCCAGTACTTC | CASSPGQVKQETQYF
TRBD1 | TRBJ2-5 | - | TRBV18 | TGTGCCAGCTCACAAGACAGGGGACTGGGGGAGACCCAGTACTTC | CASSQDRGLGETQYF
TRBD2 | TRBJ2-3 | - | TRBV9 | TGTGCCAGCAGTCGTAGCGGGGGGGGCACGGATACGCAGTATTTT | CASSRSGGGTDTQYF
TRBD1 | TRBJ1-2 | - | TRBV6-5 | TGTGCCAGCCGACAGGGGGTAAACTATGGCTACACCTTC | CASRQGVNYGYTF
- | TRBJ2-5 | - | TRBV5-1 | TGCGCCAGCAGCTTGGGGGGAGGCCAAGAGACCCAGTACTTC | CASSLGGGQETQYF
- | TRBJ2-2 | - | TRBV7-6 | TGTGCCAGCAGCTCGGTGGTAGGGCAGGGAAACACCGGGGAGCTGTTTTTT | CASSSVVGQGNTGELFF
- | TRBJ1-3 | - | TRBV4-3 | TGCGCCAGCAGCCAAGAAAGTCGGCGGCACTCTGGAAACACCATATATTTT | CASSQESRRHSGNTIYF
- | TRBJ2-7 | - | TRBV2 | TGTGCCAGCAGGCCGACAGAGACCTCCTACGAGCAGTACTTC | CASRPTETSYEQYF
TRBD2 | TRBJ2-1 | once | TRBV28 | TGTGCCAGCAGTTCCCTAGCGGGGGGGTATAATGAGCAGTTCTTC | CASSSLAGGYNEQFF
- | TRBJ1-4 | - | TRBV19 | TGTGCCAGTAGTCTTCGGACAGCAGGAGCCGAAAAACTGTTTTTT | CASSLRTAGAEKLFF
- | TRBJ2-7 | - | TRBV6-5 | TGTGCCAGCGGCCCGGGTGCCCATTACGAGCAGTACTTC | CASGPGAHYEQYF
- | TRBJ1-1 | - | TRBV12-3/TRBV12-4 | TGTGCCAGCAGTACCACGGAGGGGAAAGCTTTCTTT | CASSTTEGKAFF
- | TRBJ1-1 | - | TRBV30 | TGTGCCTGGGTTTTGACAGCGGGCACTGAAGCTTTCTTT | CAWVLTAGTEAFF
- | TRBJ1-1 | - | TRBV4-3 | TGCGCCAGCAGGCACAGGGCCCGGAACACTGAAGCTTTCTTT | CASRHRARNTEAFF
TRBD1 | TRBJ2-7 | - | TRBV12-5 | TGTGCTAGTGGCCCCGGGACAGTACATGAGCAGTACTTC | CASGPGTVHEQYF
TRBD1 | TRBJ1-3 | - | TRBV6-1 | TGTGCCAGCAGTGGGCGACAGGGGTTTACTGGAAACACCATATATTTT | CASSGRQGFTGNTIYF
- | TRBJ1-1 | - | TRBV29-1 | TGCAGCACCTCCACAGATTTGAACACTGAAGCTTTCTTT | CSTSTDLNTEAFF
- | TRBJ1-2 | few | TRBV4-1 | TGCGCCAGCAGCCAAGGACCCGACAGACCCTTCTATGGCTACACCTTC | CASSQGPDRPFYGYTF
- | TRBJ1-6 | - | TRBV5-1 | TGCGCCAGCAGCCCAGGGGTTACGGGCGATTCACCCCTCCACTTT | CASSPGVTGDSPLHF
TRBD1 | TRBJ2-1 | - | TRBV4-3 | TGCGCCAGCAGCCAGTTGCTGCCTGTGGGACAGGCGAGACCGAATGAGCAGTTCTTC | CASSQLLPVGQARPNEQFF
- | TRBJ2-7 | - | TRBV6-1 | TGTGCCAGCAGTGAAAGGACGGGGACCTACGAGCAGTACTTC | CASSERTGTYEQYF
- | TRBJ1-1 | - | TRBV11-1 | TGTGCCAGCAGCCCAGACAGCCCAAGTGAAGCTTTCTTT | CASSPDSPSEAFF
TRBD2 | TRBJ2-5 | - | TRBV6-5 | TGTGCCTTGAAGACTAGCGGGGGAAAAAAAGAGACCCAGTACTTC | CALKTSGGKKETQYF
- | TRBJ1-2 | - | TRBV6-5 | TGTGCCAGCAGGCGTGGGGACACGTCTAACTATGGCTACACCTTC | CASRRGDTSNYGYTF
TRBD1 | TRBJ1-1 | - | TRBV18 | TGTGCCAGCTCACCTCGGACAGGGGAGAACACTGAAGCTTTCTTT | CASSPRTGENTEAFF
TRBD1 | TRBJ1-4 | - | TRBV5-1 | TGCGCCAGCAGCTCAACAGGGGCATCTAATGAAAAACTGTTTTTT | CASSSTGASNEKLFF
TRBD1 | TRBJ1-1 | - | TRBV28 | TGTGCCAGCAGTTTCCGCGACAGGGACAACACTGAAGCTTTCTTT | CASSFRDRDNTEAFF
- | TRBJ2-1 | once | TRBV6-5 | TGTGCCAGCAGTTACTCGATTTGGTCGGGGGAGCAGTTCTTC | CASSYSIWSGEQFF
- | TRBJ2-1 | - | TRBV3-1/TRBV3-2 | TGTGCCAGCAGCCAAGGCTACGGGGATGTTGAGCAGTTCTTC | CASSQGYGDVEQFF
TRBD1 | TRBJ2-2 | - | TRBV3-1/TRBV3-2 | TGTGCCAGCAACTCGGGGACAGGGGGCTCCGGGGAGCTGTTTTTT | CASNSGTGGSGELFF
TRBD1 | TRBJ1-5 | - | TRBV6-2/TRBV6-3 | TGTGCCAGCAGCCCGCCCGGGACAGGCTTTCAGCCCCAGCATTTT | CASSPPGTGFQPQHF
TRBD1 | TRBJ1-2 | - | TRBV5-4 | TGTGCCAGCAGCTTGGCGTCGGGACAGGGGTATGGCTACACCTTC | CASSLASGQGYGYTF